The rows below give T cell receptor beta chains drawn from one sample of a study of CD8 T cells in ankylosing spondylitis. TCRdb reprocessed the 5' RACE reads via MiXCR and lists one record per CDR3 protein. Found here are under 200,000 distinct CDR3 sequences, about 9.9% of them singletons; the top ten hold 25% to 35%. Sequencing input: blood, either unsorted or a sorted T cell fraction (not recorded which). These receptors all stem from a male donor with ankylosing spondylitis or in good health (not recorded which). Each CDR3 is given with its conserved first and last residue. The D gene is left open where the match is weak. Clone size appears in some rows only: once, few, many, or a class for an expanded clone.

CDR3nt	CDR3aa	abundance	v_gene	d_gene	j_gene
TGCGCCAGCAGCCCCGGGACAGGGGGGTCCAATCAGCCCCAGCATTTT	CASSPGTGGSNQPQHF	many	TRBV5-1	TRBD1	TRBJ1-5
TGTGCCATCAGTGAGTCAGATGACAGTACCTACGAGCAGTACTTC	CAISESDDSTYEQYF	few	TRBV10-3	NA	TRBJ2-7
TGTGCCAGCAGCCCTTTCATGTCCAGGGGCAGTATTTACGAGCAGTACTTC	CASSPFMSRGSIYEQYF	many	TRBV12-3/TRBV12-4	NA	TRBJ2-7
TGTGCCAGCACCCCGTCAGGGCAAGAGACCCAGTACTTC	CASTPSGQETQYF	few	TRBV6-2/TRBV6-3	NA	TRBJ2-5
TGTGCCAGCAGTTTAAGAGGGGCGAGCTCCTACAATGAGCAGTTCTTC	CASSLRGASSYNEQFF	many	TRBV27	NA	TRBJ2-1
TGTGCCAGCAGCCAAGGCCGGTCCCCCAATGAGCAGTTCTTC	CASSQGRSPNEQFF	few	TRBV3-1	NA	TRBJ2-1
TGTGCCAGCAGCCAAGGAAGCGGGGAGCTGTTTTTT	CASSQGSGELFF	many	TRBV3-1	NA	TRBJ2-2
TGTGCCAGCAGCCAAGAGATCCCCTGGACAGGGGGCCGCCAACTAAATGAAAAACTGTTTTTT	CASSQEIPWTGGRQLNEKLFF	NA	TRBV3-1	TRBD1	TRBJ1-4
TGCAGTGCTTCACCGACAGGGACCGGCGGCTACACCTTC	CSASPTGTGGYTF	NA	TRBV20-1	TRBD1	TRBJ1-2
TGTGCCAGCACCCGACAGGGAATGAACACTGAAGCTTTCTTT	CASTRQGMNTEAFF	many	TRBV12-3/TRBV12-4	TRBD1	TRBJ1-1
TGTGCCAGCAGTTATGGAGTAGGCAACTATGGCTACACCTTC	CASSYGVGNYGYTF	many	TRBV6-5	NA	TRBJ1-2
TGCGCCAGCAGCCAAGATGGTTTGGGCGGGGGGTCTTCCCTCCACTTT	CASSQDGLGGGSSLHF	many	TRBV4-3	NA	TRBJ1-6
TGTGCCAGCAGTCGGGGACTAGCGGGAGGCACAGATACGCAGTATTTT	CASSRGLAGGTDTQYF	NA	TRBV6-1	TRBD2	TRBJ2-3
TGTGCCAGCACCTCATGGGGGGCTGGCGGGGAGCTGTTTTTT	CASTSWGAGGELFF	NA	TRBV12-3/TRBV12-4	NA	TRBJ2-2
TGTGCCAGCAGTCTCCAGGGATACTACACCTTC	CASSLQGYYTF	many	TRBV12-3/TRBV12-4	NA	TRBJ1-2
TGTGCCAGCAGCTTTTCAGGGGTTCGAGAGCAGTACTTC	CASSFSGVREQYF	many	TRBV7-8	NA	TRBJ2-7
TGTGCCAGCAGCCCGGGGCGGTTCATGGTGTTGTCCTACACCTTC	CASSPGRFMVLSYTF	NA	TRBV11-2	NA	TRBJ1-2
TGTGCCAGCAGCCGGGACCGATCCCTGGGGTCTGGCTACACCTTC	CASSRDRSLGSGYTF	NA	TRBV5-4	NA	TRBJ1-2
TGCGCCAGCAGCTCCGGACAGGGGGCTAACAATGAGCAGTTCTTC	CASSSGQGANNEQFF	NA	TRBV5-1	TRBD1	TRBJ2-1
TGTGCCAGCAGCCAATCCGGGGAGCTGTTTTTT	CASSQSGELFF	many	TRBV3-1	NA	TRBJ2-2
TGCAGTGCTTATACAGGGGCCGCAGGTACTCTCACTCAAGAGACCCAGTACTTC	CSAYTGAAGTLTQETQYF	few	TRBV20-1	TRBD1	TRBJ2-5
TGTGCCAGCAGTTTCTCTAGCGGGGGGGTTAAAGAGACCCAGTACTTC	CASSFSSGGVKETQYF	many	TRBV27	TRBD2	TRBJ2-5
TGTGCCAGCCTTGGCGGGGAGACCCAGTACTTC	CASLGGETQYF	many	TRBV7-7	NA	TRBJ2-5
TGCGCCAGCAGCCAAGAAATCTCCATGAACACTGAAGCTTTCTTT	CASSQEISMNTEAFF	NA	TRBV4-3	NA	TRBJ1-1
TGTGCCAGCAGCTATATGGCCCTCGGGGTCGGGACGAACACTGAAGCTTTCTTT	CASSYMALGVGTNTEAFF	few	TRBV6-5	NA	TRBJ1-1
TGCGCCAGCAGCCAAGGACTAGCTAACACAGATACGCAGTATTTT	CASSQGLANTDTQYF	many	TRBV4-1	TRBD2	TRBJ2-3
TGTGCCAGCAGCGCCACAGGGATAGGGCCCCTCCACTTT	CASSATGIGPLHF	NA	TRBV7-9	NA	TRBJ1-6
TGTGCCAGCAGTTTATTTTCTGGGTTGAGTTCACCCCTCCACTTT	CASSLFSGLSSPLHF	many	TRBV27	NA	TRBJ1-6
TGTGCCAGCAGCTTGGCGGACAGGGGAGGCAATCAGCCCCAGCATTTT	CASSLADRGGNQPQHF	many	TRBV5-6	TRBD1	TRBJ1-5
TGTGCCACCAGCAGAGAGGGACAGCGACGCACAGATACGCAGTATTTT	CATSREGQRRTDTQYF	few	TRBV15	TRBD1	TRBJ2-3
TGTGCCAGCAGGTTACAGGGGGTGGATGAGCAGTTCTTC	CASRLQGVDEQFF	many	TRBV12-3/TRBV12-4	TRBD1	TRBJ2-1
TGTGCCAGCATCGCCCCAGGGACGGAGACCCAGTACTTC	CASIAPGTETQYF	once	TRBV12-3/TRBV12-4	NA	TRBJ2-5
TGCAGTGCTCGTCGGGACAGGTTTACCTACGAGCAGTACTTC	CSARRDRFTYEQYF	many	TRBV20-1	TRBD1	TRBJ2-7
TGTGCCACCGCGGTTGGACGGGGGGGACCAGATACGCAGTATTTT	CATAVGRGGPDTQYF	many	TRBV10-3	TRBD2	TRBJ2-3
TGTGCCTGGGGTCCTTCGAACAGGGTGCAAGAGACCCAGTACTTC	CAWGPSNRVQETQYF	NA	TRBV30	NA	TRBJ2-5
TGTGCCAGCAGCTTAGAGGGGGGGATGGGATGGGACACTGAAGCTTTCTTT	CASSLEGGMGWDTEAFF	few	TRBV11-2	NA	TRBJ1-1